Listed below are T cell receptor beta chains from one sample, sequenced in a study of blood T cell repertoires in COVID-19. Libraries were prepared by immunoSEQ multiplex PCR; TCRdb keeps only in-frame clonotypes and omits some of them. The data hold under 200,000 clones, with under 90% observed a single time. The material sequenced was PBMCs or T cells enriched from blood (not recorded which). The receptors shown here come from an older woman who had recovered from COVID-19. The conserved cysteine and the conserved F or W are not part of the CDR3 here. A row's size may be missing; if present it is once, few, many or a size class.

J gene | clone size | V gene | CDR3 protein
TRBJ2-7 | NA | TRBV4-1 | ASSQDWARTYEQY
TRBJ2-5 | NA | TRBV2 | ASRSGTSGQETQY
TRBJ1-2 | NA | TRBV15 | ATSRDQEGPTGYT
TRBJ2-1 | NA | TRBV2 | ASRGGNSGTSAEQF
TRBJ2-2 | NA | TRBV19 | ASSDRGAGTGELF
TRBJ2-1 | NA | TRBV24-1 | ATSDSDSYNEQF
TRBJ1-4 | once | TRBV3-1/TRBV3-2 | ASSRGEGTARNEKLF
TRBJ2-1 | NA | TRBV19 | ASSMSGYYNEQF
TRBJ1-1 | NA | TRBV10-3 | AISEGRPGYTEAF
TRBJ1-5 | NA | TRBV7-2 | ASSLAMVPSQPQH
TRBJ1-2 | NA | TRBV4-1 | ASSQVEQGNYGYT
TRBJ2-2 | NA | TRBV19 | ASSISTGFVTGELF
TRBJ1-1 | NA | TRBV14 | ASSQSREGEAF
TRBJ2-7 | NA | TRBV5-1 | ASSLGTGDLYEQY
TRBJ2-3 | NA | TRBV24-1 | ATGTGEGTDTQY
TRBJ1-2 | NA | TRBV2 | ASSVPDSLYGYT
TRBJ1-1 | NA | TRBV27 | ASSLLTVSTEAF
TRBJ2-7 | once | TRBV9 | ASSVGGLAGGSSYEQY